Listed below are T cell receptor beta chains from one sample, sequenced in a study of cytomegalovirus exposure and HLA in healthy donors. The data were produced by immunoSEQ multiplex PCR, yet TCRdb's version contains in-frame clones alone and is incomplete. The sample holds some 70,000 clones, around 64% seen once. The sequencing sample was made of PBMCs. The receptors come from a woman between 45 and 60 years old in good health and CMV-seronegative. Each CDR3 is given with its conserved first and last residue. D genes are given only for firm matches. Some rows have no size entry. The others give once, few or many, or a class for an expanded clone.

TRBV30	-	TRBJ1-5	-	CAWSARSQGVGQPQHF	TGTGCCTGGAGTGCCCGCTCGCAGGGCGTGGGTCAGCCCCAGCATTTT
TRBV6-6	TRBD2	TRBJ2-7	-	CVAGVVYEQYF	TGTGTAGCGGGTGTCGTCTACGAGCAGTACTTC
TRBV5-4	TRBD1	TRBJ1-2	-	CASSSPGQSNYGYTF	TGTGCCAGCAGCTCCCCGGGACAGTCTAACTATGGCTACACCTTC
TRBV11-2	-	TRBJ2-7	few	CASSSGHRAYEQYF	TGTGCCAGCAGCTCCGGACATAGGGCCTACGAGCAGTACTTC
TRBV9	TRBD2	TRBJ2-7	-	CASSVTSGSHEQYF	TGTGCCAGCAGCGTTACTAGCGGGAGTCACGAGCAGTACTTC
TRBV5-1	TRBD2	TRBJ2-1	-	CASSLASGTYNEQFF	TGCGCCAGCAGTTTGGCCAGCGGGACCTACAATGAGCAGTTCTTC
TRBV19	TRBD1	TRBJ2-5	once	CASSAGTGGVETQYF	TGTGCCAGTAGTGCCGGGACAGGGGGCGTGGAGACCCAGTACTTC
TRBV19	TRBD2	TRBJ2-3	few	CASTTCLAGAYCTDTQYF	TGTGCCAGTACAACATGTCTAGCGGGAGCGTATTGCACAGATACGCAGTATTTT
TRBV15	-	TRBJ2-5	few	CATSGTYLSDGQYF	TGTGCCACCAGCGGGACTTACCTCTCGGACGGGCAGTACTTC
TRBV7-2	-	TRBJ1-1	-	CASSPLAAVPEAFF	TGTGCCAGCAGCCCCCTGGCGGCGGTTCCTGAAGCTTTCTTT
TRBV18	-	TRBJ1-1	-	CASSPSPEGGGTEAFF	TGTGCCAGCTCACCCAGCCCCGAAGGGGGTGGGACTGAAGCTTTCTTT
TRBV25-1	TRBD1	TRBJ2-7	few	CASSIVQGAYEQYF	TGTGCCAGCTCCATAGTACAGGGGGCCTACGAGCAGTACTTC
TRBV2	TRBD1	TRBJ1-1	-	CASTKGQGNTEAFF	TGTGCCAGCACCAAAGGACAGGGGAACACTGAAGCTTTCTTT
TRBV7-2	TRBD2	TRBJ2-7	-	CASSFGGDYEQYF	TGTGCCAGCAGCTTCGGGGGGGATTACGAGCAGTACTTC
TRBV28	TRBD1	TRBJ1-1	-	CASSLFGQAGNTEAFF	TGTGCCAGCAGTTTATTCGGACAGGCGGGGAACACTGAAGCTTTCTTT
TRBV5-1	TRBD1	TRBJ1-4	-	CASSPPGQASGKLFF	TGCGCCAGCAGTCCTCCGGGACAGGCCTCTGGAAAACTGTTTTTT
TRBV13	TRBD2	TRBJ2-7	many	CASSFRGGSQYEQYF	TGTGCCAGCAGCTTTCGGGGCGGGAGTCAGTACGAGCAGTACTTC
TRBV7-3	-	TRBJ1-1	few	CASSEQGSGEAFF	TGTGCCAGCAGCGAACAGGGTTCGGGTGAAGCTTTCTTT
TRBV25-1	-	TRBJ1-2	once	CASSEYTGRANYGYTF	TGTGCCAGCAGTGAATATACAGGGAGGGCAAACTATGGCTACACCTTC
TRBV28	TRBD1	TRBJ1-2	-	CASSLYPDRAGYGYTF	TGTGCCAGCAGTTTATACCCAGACAGGGCGGGGTATGGCTACACCTTC
TRBV19	TRBD1	TRBJ1-5	-	CASSISLGGGGSQPQHF	TGTGCCAGTAGTATATCCCTTGGAGGGGGCGGTAGCCAGCCCCAGCATTTT
TRBV7-2	TRBD2	TRBJ2-1	-	CASSFDSGRQFF	TGTGCCAGCAGCTTCGATAGCGGGAGGCAGTTCTTC